These 30 T cell receptor beta chains share one sample of origin, sequenced in a study of cytomegalovirus exposure and HLA in healthy donors. The PCR contained 60 Vbeta and 13 Jbeta primers. The protocol was immunoSEQ multiplex PCR, while the TCRdb copy is restricted to in-frame clones and leaves out a portion. This table holds a few hundred thousand clones, around 81% found once. The sequenced sample consisted of PBMCs. These receptors came from a woman aged 45-65 years in good health and CMV-seropositive.

The CDR3 region has the DNA TGTGCCAGCAGGTCGGGACACCTTGCCTACGAGCAGTACTTC. This translates into CASRSGHLAYEQYF. The chain joins TRBV28 to TRBJ2-7, with D perhaps TRBD1 (6 bases). Looked up from germline, CDR1 is MDHEN and CDR2 is SYDVKM. Trimming took off 6 bases at V and 2 bases at J, with 14 bases between the two ends. The CDR3 spans 14 residues.

The V call is TRBV7-2, the J call TRBJ2-3, with D possibly being TRBD2 (7 bases). The CDR3 length is 16 residues. Looked up from germline, CDR1 is SGHTA and CDR2 is FQGNSA. V lost 5 bases and J 4 bases, leaving 19 bases between the germline ends. DNA of the CDR3: TGTGCCAGCAGCATTGAGGGGGGGCTACTCGCAGATACGCAGTATTTT. Protein product: CASSIEGGLLADTQYF.

This clone was found once. The rearrangement links TRBV5-4 to TRBJ2-1; the match to TRBD2 covers 10 bases. The CDR3 is 15 amino acids. CDR1 is SGHNT and CDR2 is YYREEE in the germline V gene (reference sequence). Losses at the gene ends were 4 bases for V and 4 bases for J; bases not matched to a gene: 5. DNA for the CDR3: TGTGCCAGCAGCCGGGGGACTAGCGAATACAATGAGCAGTTCTTC. This encodes CASSRGTSEYNEQFF.

V usage is TRBV7-9 and J usage is TRBJ1-2; TRBD1 matches 11 bases. Unmatched junction bases numbered 4, after V lost 5 bases and J lost 8 bases. Germline CDR1 and CDR2: SEHNR and FQNEAQ (reference sequence). The CDR3 totals 13 residues. CDR3 coding DNA: TGTGCCAGCAGCACGGACAGGGGGCGAGGCTACACCTTC. Translating it yields CASSTDRGRGYTF.

The chain uses TRBV19 and TRBJ2-3; unclear D gene. The V end lost 5 bases, the J end lost 4 bases, and 16 bases lay between the germline ends. CDR1 LNHDA and CDR2 SQIVND come from the germline V gene (reference sequence). The CDR3 contains 15 residues. CDR3 region: CASSGIANRADTQYF. CDR3 nucleotides: TGTGCCAGTAGTGGCATCGCTAATCGGGCAGATACGCAGTATTTT. Supplemented by reference TRBV19 and TRBJ2-3, the full variable domain reads DGGITQSPKYLFRKEGQNVTLSCEQNLNHDAMYWYRQDPGQGLRLIYYSQIVNDFQKGDIAEGYSVSREKKESFPLTVTSAQKNPTAFYLCASSGIANRADTQYFGPGTRLTVL.

CDR3: CASSFWLTDTQYF. CDR3 bases: TGTGCCAGCAGTTTTTGGCTCACAGATACGCAGTATTTT. This chain links TRBV28 with TRBJ2-3; D not certain. The CDR3 sequence is 13 residues long. The ends were cut back, 3 bases at V and 2 bases at J, with 6 bases in the middle. The germline CDR1 and CDR2 sequences are MDHEN and SYDVKM.

The chain combines TRBV11-1 with TRBJ1-6; no clear D gene. Germline values: CDR1 SGHAT, CDR2 FQDESV (reference sequence). With 3 bases removed from V and 11 bases from J, the gap between germline ends came to 14 bases. The CDR3 runs to 14 residues. The CDR3 bases are TGTGCCAGCAGCTTCGGGAAAGCGCGGCCACCCCTCCACTTT. It specifies CASSFGKARPPLHF.

The rearrangement links TRBV20-1 to TRBJ2-3; perhaps TRBD2 as D (5 bases). CDR3 length: 11 residues. Trimming took 2 bases from V and 6 from J, leaving 6 bases between them. The germline V gene encodes CDR1 DFQATT and CDR2 SNEGSKA (reference sequence). The DNA of the CDR3 is TGCAGTGCTAGACGAGGGGATACGCAGTATTTT. Amino acids: CSARRGDTQYF.

V gene TRBV5-1 combines with J gene TRBJ2-7; D may be TRBD2 (7 bases). The ends were cut back, 4 bases at V and 0 bases at J, with 14 bases in the middle. This CDR3 spans 15 amino acids. Germline CDR1 is SGHRS and CDR2 is YFSETQ. The CDR3: CASSPGGLSSYEQYF. The CDR3, as DNA: TGCGCCAGCAGCCCGGGGGGCTTAAGCTCCTACGAGCAGTACTTC.

The chain links TRBV7-2 to TRBJ2-1; possible D gene TRBD2, 5 bases. The CDR3 sequence is 15 residues long. With 5 bases removed from V and 2 bases from J, the gap between germline ends came to 13 bases. In germline, CDR1 is SGHTA, CDR2 FQGNSA. The CDR3 DNA reads as TGTGCCAGCAGCCCCCCACTAGGAGCCTACAATGAGCAGTTCTTC. Translated: CASSPPLGAYNEQFF.

This clone was detected only once. V gene TRBV9 combines with J gene TRBJ2-2; D perhaps matches TRBD2 (6 bases). Germline V lookup: CDR1 SGDLS, CDR2 YYNGEE. V was trimmed by 0 bases and J by 0 bases, leaving 9 bases between them. CDR3 length equals 16 residues. The CDR3 sequence is CASSVVGLTNTGELFF. Written as DNA, the CDR3 is TGTGCCAGCAGCGTAGTTGGACTAACGAACACCGGGGAGCTGTTTTTT.

This chain links TRBV10-3 with TRBJ2-5; TRBD2 agrees at 7 bases. From germline, CDR1 is ENHRY and CDR2 SYGVKD. This CDR3 has 11 residues. With 8 bases clipped from V and 5 bases from J, the junction kept 2 bases outside the gene matches. CDR3 nucleotide sequence: TGTGCCATCGGACTAGGGGAGACCCAGTACTTC. As protein: CAIGLGETQYF.

This chain uses TRBV6-5 with TRBJ1-2; D remains ambiguous. The CDR3 consists of 11 residues. The ends were cut back, 8 bases at V and 8 bases at J, with 12 bases in the middle. Germline V gene lookup returns CDR1 MNHEY and CDR2 SVGAGI. The CDR3 DNA reads TGTGCCAGCGGACCGGGGAAGGGCTACACCTTC. Amino acid sequence: CASGPGKGYTF.

The rearrangement uses TRBV2 and TRBJ1-1; no clear D gene. V was trimmed by 6 bases and J by 3 bases, leaving 23 bases between them. CDR1 is SNHLY, CDR2 FYNNEI, per germline. CDR3 length equals 17 residues. The CDR3 sequence is CASSSVGEWFVDTEAFF. The CDR3 region has the DNA TGTGCCAGCAGCAGCGTGGGTGAATGGTTCGTGGACACTGAAGCTTTCTTT. Variable domain in full (rest from reference TRBV2 and TRBJ1-1): EPEVTQTPSHQVTQMGQEVILRCVPISNHLYFYWYRQILGQKVEFLVSFYNNEISEKSEIFDDQFSVERPDGSNFTLKIRSTKLEDSAMYFCASSSVGEWFVDTEAFFGQGTRLTVV.

The chain links TRBV7-9 to TRBJ1-1; D is ambiguous. Trimming shortened V by 1 base and J by 1 base, and 10 bases separated the two germline ends. Germline loops: CDR1 SEHNR, CDR2 FQNEAQ (reference sequence). The CDR3 totals 15 residues. CDR3 protein: CASSLEIGENTEAFF. The DNA of the CDR3 is TGTGCCAGCAGCTTAGAGATCGGGGAGAACACTGAAGCTTTCTTT.

The rearrangement joins TRBV6-1 to TRBJ1-6; possible D gene TRBD1, 5 bases. The germline V and J ends were trimmed by 5 bases and 4 bases, with 9 bases remaining between them. The CDR3 is 14 residues long. Germline loops: CDR1 MNHNS, CDR2 SASEGT. In DNA form, the CDR3 reads TGTGCCAGCAGTCGACAGATTTATAATTCACCCCTCCACTTT. Amino acid sequence: CASSRQIYNSPLHF.

The rearrangement joins TRBV5-1 to TRBJ1-2; D perhaps matches TRBD1 (5 bases). CDR3 length: 14 amino acids. Deletions cut 0 bases from V and 7 bases from J, with 13 bases between. The germline V gene encodes CDR1 SGHRS and CDR2 YFSETQ. The CDR3: CASSLEGPASGYTF. The CDR3 bases are TGCGCCAGCAGCTTGGAGGGGCCGGCTTCTGGCTACACCTTC.

This clone was detected only once. The chain has TRBV28 and TRBJ2-1; D is perhaps TRBD2 (6 bases). The germline CDR1 and CDR2 sequences are MDHEN and SYDVKM. The CDR3 length is 12 residues. V dropped 6 bases and J dropped 10 bases, with 13 bases sitting between them. The CDR3, as DNA: TGTGCCAGCAGATGGTTGGAGGGGGAGCAGTTCTTC. Translation: CASRWLEGEQFF. The full variable domain, in which reference TRBV28 and TRBJ2-1 provide the parts outside the CDR3, is DVKVTQSSRYLVKRTGEKVFLECVQDMDHENMFWYRQDPGLGLRLIYFSYDVKMKEKGDIPEGYSVSREKKERFSLILESASTNQTSMYLCASRWLEGEQFFGPGTRLTVL.

This clone was recorded only once. The rearrangement joins TRBV5-1 to TRBJ2-7; 9 bases are shared with TRBD1. The CDR3 is made up of 14 amino acids. Unmatched junction bases numbered 4, after V lost 5 bases and J lost 1 base. Germline lookup yields CDR1 SGHRS and CDR2 YFSETQ. The CDR3 nucleotides are TGCGCCAGCAGGCGGGGACAGGGTTCCTACGAGCAGTACTTC. Translation gives CASRRGQGSYEQYF.

The chain recombines TRBV9 with TRBJ2-1; 14 nucleotides align to TRBD2. The germline V gene encodes CDR1 SGDLS and CDR2 YYNGEE. The V segment lost 3 bases and the J segment 8 bases; nucleotides outside the gene matches: 10. The CDR3 length is 17 residues. In nucleotides, the CDR3 is TGTGCCAGCAGCGCATTGACTAGCGGGGGGGAGATAGATGAGCAGTTCTTC. Its protein product is CASSALTSGGEIDEQFF.

The J gene is TRBJ1-2, the V gene TRBV2; 9 nucleotides align to TRBD1. V trimming: 4 bases; J trimming: 1 base; junction bases outside the gene matches: 1. Germline assignment: CDR1 SNHLY and CDR2 FYNNEI. The CDR3 loop spans 14 amino acids. The CDR3 DNA follows: TGTGCCAGCAGTGGGGACAGGGTTAACTATGGCTACACCTTC. This sequence encodes CASSGDRVNYGYTF.

The chain employs TRBV5-1 and TRBJ1-1; 8 nucleotides match TRBD1. From germline, CDR1 is SGHRS and CDR2 YFSETQ. The V segment lost 2 bases and the J segment 0 bases; nucleotides outside the gene matches: 3. The CDR3 is 15 amino acids. Here the CDR3 reads CASSLQGELNTEAFF. The CDR3 nucleotides are TGCGCCAGCAGCTTACAGGGGGAATTGAACACTGAAGCTTTCTTT.

The CDR3 protein is CASRPRDRGEEKLFF. As DNA, the CDR3 is TGCGCCAGCAGGCCGAGGGACAGGGGAGAGGAAAAACTGTTTTTT. V is TRBV4-3 and J is TRBJ1-4; 10 bases align to TRBD1. V was clipped by 6 bases and J by 8 bases; unmatched bases: 9. Germline assignment: CDR1 LGHNA and CDR2 YSLEER. The CDR3 has 15 amino acids.

This chain joins TRBV5-6 and TRBJ1-2; a possible D gene is TRBD1 (5 bases). CDR1 is SGHDT, CDR2 YYEEEE, per germline. The length of the CDR3 is 16 residues. The V end lost 4 bases, the J end lost 2 bases, and 18 bases lay between the germline ends. CDR3 bases: TGTGCCAGCAGCCCGATAGGGGAACGAAGGAACTATGGCTACACCTTC. This translates into CASSPIGERRNYGYTF.

The CDR3 DNA reads as TGTGCCAGCAGCGTAGGAGGAGGGGACAGGGTGGGAGAGACCCAGTACTTC. Its protein is CASSVGGGDRVGETQYF. V usage is TRBV9 and J usage is TRBJ2-5; 9 nucleotides align to TRBD1. The CDR3 has 17 amino acids. Per the germline V gene, CDR1 is SGDLS and CDR2 is YYNGEE. With 0 bases clipped from V and 4 bases from J, the junction kept 10 bases outside the gene matches.

The rearrangement uses TRBV27 and TRBJ2-2; the D is unclear. The CDR3 sequence is 15 residues long. The ends were cut back, 5 bases at V and 1 base at J, with 11 bases in the middle. The germline CDR1 and CDR2 sequences are MNHEY and SMNVEV (reference sequence). The CDR3 nucleotides are TGTGCCAGCAGTCCCGACATCGGGAACACCGGGGAGCTGTTTTTT. Translation gives CASSPDIGNTGELFF.

The chain carries TRBV28 and TRBJ2-1, with no clear D. CDR3 size: 15 residues. V was shortened by 3 bases and J by 0 bases, with 9 bases between the two germline ends. Germline assignment: CDR1 MDHEN and CDR2 SYDVKM. CDR3 sequence reads: CASSLRYDSYNEQFF. DNA of the CDR3: TGTGCCAGCAGTTTGCGGTATGACTCCTACAATGAGCAGTTCTTC.

The J gene is TRBJ2-5, the V gene TRBV7-6; 8 bases agree with TRBD1. J lost 5 bases, V lost 0 bases, and 5 bases had no gene match. The CDR3 is 15 amino acids. Germline V lookup: CDR1 SGHVS, CDR2 FNYEAQ. CDR3 in amino acids: CASSLATGAGETQYF. Here the CDR3 DNA reads TGTGCCAGCAGCTTAGCGACAGGGGCCGGGGAGACCCAGTACTTC.

The CDR3 spells CASSKDSEQYF. Here the CDR3 DNA reads TGTGCCAGCAGCAAGGACAGCGAGCAGTACTTC. J is TRBJ2-7 and V is TRBV11-3, with D perhaps matching TRBD1 (6 bases). The CDR3 is 11 residues long. V lost 5 bases and J 6 bases, leaving 8 bases between the germline ends. Germline V CDR1 and CDR2: SGHNT, YENEEA.

This chain uses TRBV7-9 with TRBJ1-2, with D hard to call. The V end was cut by 5 bases, the J end by 0 bases, with 13 bases between. This CDR3 has 15 residues. Germline V gene sequence: CDR1 SEHNR, CDR2 FQNEAQ (reference sequence). The CDR3 here is CASSRGTLSNYGYTF. The CDR3 nucleotides read TGTGCCAGCAGCCGGGGTACCCTTTCTAACTATGGCTACACCTTC.